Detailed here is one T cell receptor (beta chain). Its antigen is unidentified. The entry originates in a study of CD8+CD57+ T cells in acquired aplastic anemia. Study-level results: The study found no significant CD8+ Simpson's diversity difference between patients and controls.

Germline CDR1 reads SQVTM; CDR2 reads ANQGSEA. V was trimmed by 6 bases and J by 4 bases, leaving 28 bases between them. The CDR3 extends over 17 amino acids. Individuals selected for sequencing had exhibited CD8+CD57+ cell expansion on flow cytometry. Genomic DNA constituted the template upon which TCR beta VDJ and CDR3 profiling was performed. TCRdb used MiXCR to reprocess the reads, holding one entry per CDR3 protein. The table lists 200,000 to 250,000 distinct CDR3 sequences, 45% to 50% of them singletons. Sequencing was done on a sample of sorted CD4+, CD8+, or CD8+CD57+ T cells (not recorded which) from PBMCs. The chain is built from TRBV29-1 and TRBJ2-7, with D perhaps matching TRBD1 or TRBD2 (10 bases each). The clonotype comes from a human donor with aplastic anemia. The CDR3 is CSVRQGARVLAGYEQYF. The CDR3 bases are TGCAGCGTACGACAGGGGGCGCGGGTACTAGCGGGATACGAGCAGTACTTC.